This record looks at one TCR beta chain sequence and its context. This sample stems from a study of cytomegalovirus exposure and HLA in healthy donors. The PCR used 60 Vbeta and 13 Jbeta primers. TCRdb's copy holds only in-frame clones and misses some; the assay was immunoSEQ multiplex PCR. This table has over 100,000 clones, approximately 70% appearing once. What was sequenced was PBMCs. This TCR derives from a man aged 25-45 years in good health and CMV-seropositive.

CDR3 in DNA: TGTGCCAGCAGCTTGGGCACAGGGCTGAATGAAAAACTGTTTTTT. This codes for CASSLGTGLNEKLFF. The chain uses TRBV5-6 and TRBJ1-4; tentative D call: TRBD1 (6 bases). CDR1 SGHDT and CDR2 YYEEEE come from the germline V gene. V gave up 0 bases and J gave up 5 bases, with 11 bases separating them. This CDR3 has 15 amino acids.